This TCR beta chain stems from a study of OX40 agonist ivuxolimab in advanced cancers. In the study overall: Patients assigned to dose escalation were diagnosed with hepatocellular carcinoma, melanoma, renal cell or head and neck cancer. Participants, around 80% male, averaged roughly 60 years of age, ranging from roughly 23 to 80.

Patients with autoimmune history or systemic immunosuppression were excluded. Produced via immunoSEQ multiplex PCR; TCRdb's table is partial and in-frame only. The repertoire has more than 40,000 clones, approximately 71% of them found once; the top ten carry approximately 2.6%. About this clone itself: Its antigen remains unknown.

Whole-study findings and limits: Compared with CD4+, CD8+ T cells on average had more expanded clones.

The CDR3 sequence is 16 residues long. V lost 10 bases to trimming and J lost 6 bases; unmatched junction nucleotides: 18. Looked up from germline, CDR1 is ENHRY and CDR2 is SYGVKD. This sequence joins TRBV10-3 and TRBJ2-1; 7 bases agree with TRBD1. Sequences were derived from CD4+ or CD8+ T cells sorted from blood, sampled in a trial of the OX40 agonist ivuxolimab. This sequence originates from an adult with an advanced solid tumor such as melanoma, head and neck, liver or kidney cancer. CDR3 nucleotides: TGTGCCACTCACCCCACTGAGGGGGCCAGATTCAATGAGCAGTTCTTC. Translating it yields CATHPTEGARFNEQFF.